This T cell receptor beta chain was sequenced in a study of T cells in Graves' hyperthyroidism and ophthalmopathy. TCR beta CDR3 regions were amplified from RNA transcripts. The TCR CDR3 first-round RT-PCR relied on the HTBI primer set. TCRdb re-derived calls from the multiplex PCR reads in MiXCR, one entry per CDR3 protein. The repertoire holds 550,000 to 600,000 distinct CDR3 sequences, with more than 13% as singletons. This clonotype appeared many times. The CDR3 sequence is 15 residues long. The V end was cut by 2 bases, the J end by 4 bases, with 11 bases between. Germline CDR1 reads SGHTA; CDR2 reads FQGTGA.

Sequencing input: blood. This chain uses TRBV7-3 with TRBJ2-2, with D uncertain. This TCR derives from a woman aged 18-29 years with Graves' ophthalmopathy. The CDR3 loop reads CASSLVAGLTGELFF. The CDR3 DNA sequence: TGTGCCAGCAGCTTAGTTGCAGGCCTCACCGGGGAGCTGTTTTTT.